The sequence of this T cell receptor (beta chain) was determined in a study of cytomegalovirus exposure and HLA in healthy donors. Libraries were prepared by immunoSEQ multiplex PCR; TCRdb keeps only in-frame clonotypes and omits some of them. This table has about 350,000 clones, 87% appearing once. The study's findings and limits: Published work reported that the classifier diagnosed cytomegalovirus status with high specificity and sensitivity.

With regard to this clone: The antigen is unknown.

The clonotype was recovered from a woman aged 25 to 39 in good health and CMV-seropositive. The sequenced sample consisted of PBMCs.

CDR3 sequence: CASSQDGGAGNTIYF. The CDR3 region has the DNA TGCGCCAGCAGCCAAGATGGTGGGGCCGGAAACACCATATATTTT. V gene TRBV4-1 combines with J gene TRBJ1-3; D possibly corresponds to TRBD1 (5 bases). Trimming left V 0 bases short and J 4 bases short, with 10 bases between. Germline loops: CDR1 MGHRA, CDR2 YSYEKL. CDR3 length: 15 residues.